Each of the 6 T cell receptor beta chains below was sequenced from the same sample in a study of early T cells in non-severe SARS-CoV-2 infection. A single record per CDR3 protein comes from TCRdb applying MiXCR to the 5' RACE reads. The data show over 25,000 distinct CDR3 sequences, around 5.4% seen once. The sample comprised whole blood. The origin of the receptors is an adult who was a healthcare worker with PCR-confirmed SARS-CoV-2 infection or an uninfected control (not recorded which).

This clonotype was counted at least ten times. The rearrangement links TRBV29-1 to TRBJ1-1; D is possibly TRBD1 (6 bases). With 8 bases removed from V and 1 base from J, the gap between germline ends came to 14 bases. Looked up from germline, CDR1 is SQVTM and CDR2 is ANQGSEA. CDR3 length: 13 residues. The CDR3 protein is CSSGGQPNTEAFF. The CDR3, as DNA: TGCAGCTCGGGGGGGCAGCCGAACACTGAAGCTTTCTTT.

This clonotype was counted a few times. The gene calls are TRBV29-1 and TRBJ2-3; TRBD1 aligns across 7 bases. Germline assignment: CDR1 SQVTM and CDR2 ANQGSEA. Germline trimming cut 5 bases from V and 3 bases from J; bases unmatched to any gene: 5. The CDR3 length is 13 residues. The CDR3, as DNA: TGCAGCGTTCAAGGCAGGGGGACAGATACGCAGTATTTT. Its translation is CSVQGRGTDTQYF.

This clonotype was seen at least ten times. The J gene is TRBJ1-1, the V gene TRBV27; maybe TRBD1 (6 bases). V was clipped by 5 bases and J by 0 bases, with 13 bases between them. Germline assignment: CDR1 MNHEY and CDR2 SMNVEV (reference sequence). CDR3 size: 15 residues. The CDR3 protein is CASSPGADMNTEAFF. The CDR3, as DNA: TGTGCCAGCAGTCCAGGGGCGGACATGAACACTGAAGCTTTCTTT.

With respect to this clonotype: This may come from a read error, since a much larger clone is one base off. This rearrangement joins TRBV7-2 to TRBJ2-1; D possibly uses TRBD1 or TRBD2 (5 bases each). This CDR3 has 16 residues. From germline, CDR1 is SGHTA and CDR2 FQGNSA. CDR3 sequence: CASSLQSGPTYNGQFF. CDR3 bases: TGTGCCAGCAGCCTACAGTCGGGACCGACTTACAATGGGCAGTTCTTC.

Many counts were recorded for this clonotype. V is TRBV4-3 and J is TRBJ2-3; D unclear. V gave up 4 bases and J gave up 1 base, with 9 bases separating them. Germline-derived CDR1 and CDR2 are LGHNA and YSLEER. The CDR3 sequence is 14 residues long. CDR3 sequence reads: CASSRTSGTDTQYF. The CDR3 region has the DNA TGCGCCAGCAGCCGGACCAGTGGCACAGATACGCAGTATTTT.

By share, this clonotype counts as medium-sized. The rearrangement joins TRBV7-9 to TRBJ1-6; D unclear. This CDR3 is 13 amino acids long. The V and J ends lost 1 base and 8 bases respectively, with 6 bases between them. Looked up from germline, CDR1 is SEHNR and CDR2 is FQNEAQ (reference sequence). The CDR3 loop reads CASSLDSYSPLHF. CDR3 bases: TGTGCCAGCAGCTTAGACAGTTATTCACCCCTCCACTTT.